This T cell receptor (beta chain) was observed in a study of STAT3 mutations in large granular lymphocyte leukemia. Notes on the study in general: Differing intervals and regimens complicate linking therapy response to clone burden. In about 35% of the 18 patients, new TCR clonotypes emerged after therapy. No sample exists from the first appearance of each clone. In T-cell large granular lymphocyte leukemia, about half of patients showed multiple immunodominant subclonotypes.

Trimming pared 11 bases from V and 10 bases from J, leaving 9 bases between. The V gene's germline CDR1 is MNHNS and CDR2 SASEGT. The CDR3 runs 10 residues. TCRdb's copy holds only in-frame clones and misses some; the assay was immunoSEQ multiplex PCR. Of thousands of clones in the sample, 70% to 85% were seen once. For this clone: Its matching antigen is unknown.

This TCR derives from a human donor with T large granular lymphocyte leukemia. Some clones in this sample may be carry-over from other donors' samples. The chain links TRBV6-1 to TRBJ1-6; no clear D gene. Sequencing input: PBMCs. Here the CDR3 reads CAGGESPLHF. In DNA form, the CDR3 reads TGTGCCGGTGGGGAATCACCCCTCCACTTT.